These 18 T cell receptor beta chains were all obtained from the same sample, sequenced in a study of T cells in Graves' hyperthyroidism and ophthalmopathy (dated by TCRdb to the late 2010s). The method behind the library was multiplex PCR. The sample was run on an Illumina HiSeq 2000. The TCR beta CDR3 regions were amplified from the RNA transcripts. For the first round of RT-PCR on the TCR CDR3, the HTBI primer set was used together with the Qiagen OneStep RT-PCR kit. The public reads were reprocessed in TCRdb via fastp at Q25 and MiXCR, keeping in-frame beta chains. Every entry covers one CDR3 protein and lists the most common genes and DNA from its rows. The sample table contains about 610,000 distinct CDR3 sequences; only one count was recorded for more than 15% of them. The top ten constitute approximately 3.5% of the sample. Source material: blood. The receptors were gathered from a woman between 40 and 50 years old with Graves' ophthalmopathy.

This clonotype was found many times. The V call is TRBV7-9, the J call TRBJ2-5; 7 bases line up with TRBD2. Trimming cost V 3 bases and J 5 bases; bases outside gene matches: 6. Germline CDR1 SEHNR, CDR2 FQNEAQ (reference sequence). This CDR3 contains 14 residues. As DNA, the CDR3 is TGTGCCAGCAGCTTGCGGGGGAGAGCGGAGACCCAGTACTTC. It specifies CASSLRGRAETQYF.

Many counts were recorded for this clonotype. The V call is TRBV2, the J call TRBJ2-5; TRBD1 agrees at 7 bases. CDR3 size: 13 residues. Germline values: CDR1 SNHLY, CDR2 FYNNEI. Trimming took 6 bases from V and 1 from J; bases not matched to a gene: 2. The DNA of the CDR3 is TGTGCCAGCAGCGGGGACAGCCAAGAGACCCAGTACTTC. Translation gives CASSGDSQETQYF.

The CDR3 sequence is CASTLPRGRDREDPPLDYEQYF. The CDR3, as DNA: TGTGCCAGCACCTTACCCCGAGGCCGGGACAGGGAGGACCCCCCACTAGACTACGAGCAGTACTTC. This sequence joins TRBV27 and TRBJ2-7; 9 bases line up with TRBD1. CDR3 length: 22 amino acids. The trim removed 7 bases at V and 3 bases at J, leaving 31 bases unmatched. The germline gives CDR1 MNHEY, CDR2 SMNVEV (reference sequence).

The chain has TRBV20-1 and TRBJ1-1, with D perhaps TRBD1 (5 bases). The V gene's germline CDR1 is DFQATT and CDR2 SNEGSKA (reference sequence). This CDR3 has 15 residues. V was clipped by 4 bases and J by 4 bases, with 19 bases between them. CDR3 in amino acids: CSATGLGEWFTEAFF. CDR3 DNA sequence: TGCAGTGCTACTGGCTTGGGGGAGTGGTTCACTGAAGCTTTCTTT.

Concerning this clonotype: The junction departs from the called germline gene at one end, perhaps through a read error. The chain links TRBV7-9 to TRBJ1-2, with a weak D call TRBD1 (5 bases). There are 14 residues in the CDR3. The germline gives CDR1 SEHNR, CDR2 FQNEAQ (reference sequence). The CDR3 sequence: CAGSLVGTFYGYTF. DNA for the CDR3: TGTGCCGGCAGCTTAGTAGGGACCTTCTATGGCTACACCTTC. Based on the CDR3 plus reference TRBV7-9 and TRBJ1-2, the full variable domain is DTGVSQNPRHKITKRGQNVTFRCDPISEHNRLYWYRQTLGQGPEFLTYFQNEAQLEKSRLLSDRFSAERPKGSFSTLEIQRTEQGDSAMYLCAGSLVGTFYGYTFGSGTRLTVV.

The chain recombines TRBV19 with TRBJ2-3, with D unclear. Looked up from germline, CDR1 is LNHDA and CDR2 is SQIVND (reference sequence). Trimming removed 10 bases at V and 0 bases at J, with 14 bases between. This CDR3 comprises 14 residues. CDR3 bases: TGTGCCACCGCAGCAGGACCTAGCACAGATACGCAGTATTTT. Residues: CATAAGPSTDTQYF.

There are a few counts of this clonotype. The CDR3 is CASRPERETGEQYF. The DNA for the CDR3 is TGCGCCAGCAGACCAGAGCGGGAGACAGGCGAGCAGTACTTC. The chain is built from TRBV10-1 and TRBJ2-7, with 8 bases matching TRBD2. The germline V gene encodes CDR1 WNHNN and CDR2 SYGVQD (reference sequence). Germline trimming cut 6 bases from V and 6 bases from J; bases unmatched to any gene: 10. This CDR3 has 14 residues.

Regarding this clonotype: Just one base apart from a much larger clone, this may be a read error. J is TRBJ2-7 and V is TRBV2, with D hard to call. The ends were cut back, 6 bases at V and 3 bases at J, with 9 bases in the middle. Germline assignment: CDR1 SNHLY and CDR2 FYNNEI. The CDR3 spans 12 residues. DNA of the CDR3: TGTGCCAGCAGGGGGATCTTCTACGAGCAGTACTTC. It yields the protein CASRGIFYEQYF.

This clonotype was seen a handful of times. The V and J genes are TRBV20-1 and TRBJ2-7, with TRBD2 matching over 8 bases. The J segment lost 3 bases and the V segment lost 2 bases, leaving 9 bases of the junction unmatched. Germline V lookup: CDR1 DFQATT, CDR2 SNEGSKA (reference sequence). The CDR3 sequence is 15 residues long. This CDR3 is CSARIPGRGVYEQYF. CDR3 nucleotide sequence: TGCAGTGCTAGAATCCCCGGGAGGGGAGTCTACGAGCAGTACTTC.

The V and J genes are TRBV28 and TRBJ1-2, with a weak D call TRBD1 (6 bases). Trimming stripped 4 bases from V and 8 bases from J, with 17 bases between. CDR3 length: 14 amino acids. Germline V lookup: CDR1 MDHEN, CDR2 SYDVKM. This CDR3 reads CASSSPAGGRGYTF. CDR3 in DNA: TGTGCCAGCAGTTCACCCGCGGGGGGCAGGGGCTACACCTTC.

The chain recombines TRBV7-9 with TRBJ2-7, with D unclear. The ends were cut back, 5 bases at V and 1 base at J, with 12 bases in the middle. Germline loops: CDR1 SEHNR, CDR2 FQNEAQ (reference sequence). This CDR3 comprises 14 residues. The CDR3 loop is CASSPSTLSYEQYF. The CDR3 nucleotides read TGTGCCAGCAGCCCCTCAACCTTGTCCTACGAGCAGTACTTC.

Here the CDR3 DNA reads TGTGCCAGCAGGAGGGACAGAACTAACTATGGCTACACCTTC. This codes for CASRRDRTNYGYTF. This chain connects TRBV6-1 to TRBJ1-2; TRBD1 matches 7 bases. V lost 6 bases to trimming and J lost 0 bases; unmatched junction nucleotides: 4. The CDR3 totals 14 residues. The germline V gene has CDR1 MNHNS and CDR2 SASEGT.

The chain links TRBV6-2 or TRBV6-3 to TRBJ1-2; 10 bases are a match to TRBD1. This CDR3 contains 14 residues. With V trimmed by 7 bases and J by 1 base, 3 bases remained unmatched. Per the germline V gene, CDR1 is MNHEY and CDR2 is SVGEGT. The CDR3 reads CASNDRGHNYGYTF. DNA for the CDR3: TGTGCCAGCAATGACAGGGGGCATAACTATGGCTACACCTTC.

This clonotype was seen repeatedly, ten times or more. The chain combines TRBV15 with TRBJ2-7, with TRBD2 as a possible D gene (5 bases). This CDR3 region has 14 residues. Germline V CDR1 and CDR2: LNHNV, YYDKDF (reference sequence). V was shortened by 1 base and J by 7 bases, with 14 bases between the two germline ends. DNA for the CDR3: TGTGCCACCAGCAGAGTCCCGGCGACTAAAGAGCAGTACTTC. This encodes CATSRVPATKEQYF. The whole variable domain, remainder taken from reference TRBV15 and TRBJ2-7, is DAMVIQNPRYQVTQFGKPVTLSCSQTLNHNVMYWYQQKSSQAPKLLFHYYDKDFNNEADTPDNFQSRRPNTSFCFLDIRSPGLGDTAMYLCATSRVPATKEQYFGPGTRLTVT.

This clonotype has a count of ten or more. The chain links TRBV7-9 to TRBJ2-3; 7 nucleotides agree with TRBD1. The CDR3 spans 15 residues. V lost 4 bases and J lost 6; bases outside the gene matches: 10. CDR1 and CDR2 from the germline V gene are SEHNR and FQNEAQ (reference sequence). CDR3 nucleotides: TGTGCCAGCAGCTCTCGGGACAGACGAGGTGATACGCAGTATTTT. It translates to CASSSRDRRGDTQYF.

DNA for the CDR3: TGTGCCAGCAGCTTAGCGGCAGGGTCGGGGGAGCAGTTCTTC. Its translation: CASSLAAGSGEQFF. The chain joins TRBV7-9 to TRBJ2-1, with D perhaps matching TRBD1 or TRBD2 (5 bases each). This CDR3 has 14 amino acids. Germline CDR1 reads SEHNR; CDR2 reads FQNEAQ (reference sequence). V was cut by 0 bases and J by 10 bases, with 13 bases left in between.

This clonotype was counted a few times. The chain recombines TRBV4-2 with TRBJ2-3; 8 nucleotides align to TRBD1. V lost 1 base to trimming and J lost 2 bases; unmatched junction nucleotides: 5. The CDR3 totals 16 residues. The germline CDR1 and CDR2 sequences are LGHNA and YNFKEQ. CDR3 in amino acids: CASSQGTGTHTDTQYF. DNA for the CDR3: TGTGCCAGCAGCCAAGGGACAGGGACACACACAGATACGCAGTATTTT.

On this clonotype itself: It may be a read error: a sequence one base away is much more abundant. This sequence joins TRBV10-3 and TRBJ2-3, with 7 bases aligning to TRBD1. With V trimmed by 2 bases and J by 6 bases, 20 bases remained unmatched. The length of the CDR3 is 19 residues. Per the germline V gene, CDR1 is ENHRY and CDR2 is SYGVKD. In DNA, the CDR3 is TGTGCCATCAGTGAGGGACTGGACGTTGACAGGGATAGATCGGATACGCAGTATTTT. Its translation is CAISEGLDVDRDRSDTQYF.